The clone carrying this TCR beta chain has ten or more counts. What it binds is unknown. The library tagged individual cDNA molecules with unique molecular identifiers. TCRdb fed the RACE reads into MiXCR, producing one record per CDR3 protein. The sample records some 38,000 distinct CDR3 sequences, over 5.5% being singletons. The record originates from a study of human T cells and chemical hapten exposure. Study at large: After 6 days, upper back 0.01% DPC patch tests were scored. Per-sample TCR yield variability stemmed mainly from small pooled library volume differences.

Time point specified: patch test 1, 2 weeks after DPC sensitization. Treatment given: therapeutic diphenylcyclopropenone sensitization with weekly scalp DPC. It was from unfractionated whole blood that total RNA was extracted. CDR3 length equals 18 residues. Germline CDR1 is MNHEY and CDR2 is SMNVEV (reference sequence). After removal of 1 base from V and 5 bases from J, the junction contained 12 bases not matched to a gene. General study findings and limits: The formation of large CDR3 similarity clusters by expanded TCRs significantly exceeded that of controls.

This chain joins TRBV27 and TRBJ1-2; 11 nucleotides align to TRBD1. Sample: whole blood, taken in connection with sensitization to the hapten diphenylcyclopropenone (DPC). This TCR was recovered from a woman aged 25-40 years with alopecia areata. Some clones in this sample may be carry-over from other donors' samples. The CDR3 loop is CASSLLGLDRGQGYGYTF. The CDR3 bases are TGTGCCAGCAGTTTATTAGGCTTGGACAGGGGGCAAGGGTATGGCTACACCTTC.